What follows describes a single TCR beta chain. No antigen is known for it. The record originates from a study of vaccination and CD4 T cells after COVID-19. This CDR3 is built from 15 residues. Germline assignment: CDR1 SQVTM and CDR2 ANQGSEA. V shed 7 bases, J shed 4 bases, and the junction held 10 bases outside the gene matches. Described treatment: approximately nine-day PBMC culture with coronavirus spike peptide pools or control peptides (ViraFEST assay). Cultured CD4+ T cells had their DNA profiled by the Oncomine TCR Beta short-read assay. Using its own MiXCR run on the PCR reads, TCRdb lists one record per CDR3 protein. The table lists approximately 11,000 distinct CDR3 sequences, over 60% of them singletons.

Sequencing used CD4+ T cells from blood, cultured in vitro. The chain carries TRBV29-1 and TRBJ1-1, with TRBD1 matching 12 bases. This TCR came from a human donor who had recovered from COVID-19. CDR3: CSARGGTGGLTEAFF. As DNA, the CDR3 is TGCAGCGCCCGAGGGGGGACAGGGGGCCTCACTGAAGCTTTCTTT.